Listed here is a single TCR beta chain. The antigen it recognizes is unknown. No base qualities exist here, and no much larger clone lies one base off it. The record originates from a study of blood T cell repertoires in COVID-19 (dated by TCRdb to the early 2020s). Describing the broader study: Collaborator samples came from the United States, Italy and Spain and covered acute and convalescent phases of COVID-19. A de-identified subject ID, COVID-19 status, age in years and sex were almost always included in the sample metadata. Samples came from the ongoing ImmuneRACE study (first 160 participants) plus 1,254 subjects from 6 global collaborators. Subjects who had been exposed to COVID-19, were actively infected with it, or had recovered from it provided the deeply sampled blood TCRbeta repertoires that made up the dataset. The repertoires were released in a freely available public database intended as a resource for research on the immune response to SARS-CoV-2. HLA class I and class II types, where available, came from metadata supplied by the sample provider rather than from assay-based typing. The prospective study material was composed of cDNA or gDNA derived from T cells, B-cell-depleted T cells, or PBMCs. Overall study results and their limits: The amount of clinical and demographic metadata varied by source and participant and was provided uncurated.

V trim: 4 bases; J trim: 3 bases; unmatched bases: 2. Taken from cysteine to phenylalanine, the CDR3 has 15 residues. Of all the DNA, just the CDR3 is kept, 45 bases in frame from base 1. As encoded in the germline V gene, CDR1 is MNHEY while CDR2 is SVGAGI. TCRbeta CDR3 regions were amplified from genomic DNA using the immunoSEQ Assay, a bias-controlled multiplex PCR. As for how the authors treated the data: Nucleated cell counts per sample were estimated from amplification of reference gene primers within the assay. To quantify the absolute abundance of each unique TCRbeta CDR3 rearrangement, sequence reads were collapsed and filtered. Productive Simpson clonality was computed per sample as the square root of Simpson's diversity index over productive rearrangements. TCRdb stores this immuneACCESS table with in-frame sequences only. Part of the clones is absent; in the studies checked, under half of the shortfall reflects unresolved V genes, and no reason is known for the rest. V, J and clone size derive from that table, while D and trimming were established from the DNA sequence. Recorded for this sample are approximately 490,000 clones; around 85% of them occurred a single time. The ten largest account for approximately 8% of the sample.

Enrolling through a virtual design, the prospective study's participants ranged in age from roughly 18 to 89 years and lived across roughly 23 United States geographic areas. To assign participants to cohorts, the prospective study relied on clinical history that participants themselves reported in a screening survey and a study questionnaire. For ImmuneRACE Cohort 3, a participant was defined as recovered based on two consecutive negative NP/OP PCR tests, clearance by a healthcare professional, or resolution of symptoms. Each participant in the prospective study had whole blood, serum and a nasopharyngeal or oropharyngeal swab collected by mobile phlebotomists. Additional blood draws and questionnaires over an approximately two-month period could optionally be provided by prospective study participants. Before DNA extraction, prospective study blood samples were shipped either frozen or at room temperature.

The sample taken for sequencing was PBMCs or T cells enriched from blood (not recorded which). The sequence links TRBV6-5 to TRBJ2-5; 13 of the junction bases match TRBD2. The source is a woman aged 60-75 years who had recovered from COVID-19. Here is the DNA: TGTGCCAGCAGTTGGACTAGCGGGGGAAAAGAGACCCAGTACTTC. It specifies CASSWTSGGKETQYF.